The entry below describes one T cell receptor (beta chain). Germline CDR1 is LGHDT and CDR2 is YNNKEL (reference sequence). V gave up 0 bases and J gave up 5 bases, with 11 bases separating them. The CDR3 is 15 amino acids. The entry originates in a study of blood T cell repertoires in COVID-19. Libraries were prepared by immunoSEQ multiplex PCR; TCRdb keeps only in-frame clonotypes and omits some of them. This sample has 200,000 to 300,000 clones, with almost 85% found just once. Sequenced: peripheral blood. This receptor was taken from a man between 50 and 59 years old with acute or convalescent COVID-19. V usage is TRBV3-1 (or the pseudogene TRBV3-2) and J usage is TRBJ1-5; D call uncertain. Written as DNA, the CDR3 is TGTGCCAGCAGCCAAGAGTTAGGGCGGGATCAGCCCCAGCATTTT. Translating gives CASSQELGRDQPQHF.